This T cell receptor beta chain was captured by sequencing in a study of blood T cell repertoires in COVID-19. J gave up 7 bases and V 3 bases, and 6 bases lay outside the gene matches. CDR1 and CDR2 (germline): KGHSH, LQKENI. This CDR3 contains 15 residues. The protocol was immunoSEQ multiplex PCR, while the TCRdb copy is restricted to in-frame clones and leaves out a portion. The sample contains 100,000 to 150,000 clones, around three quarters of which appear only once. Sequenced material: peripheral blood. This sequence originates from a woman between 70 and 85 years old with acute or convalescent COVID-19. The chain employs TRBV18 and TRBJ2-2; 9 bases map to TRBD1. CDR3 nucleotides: TGTGCCAGCTCACCGATACAGGGGGCTGTCGGGGAGCTGTTTTTT. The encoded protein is CASSPIQGAVGELFF.